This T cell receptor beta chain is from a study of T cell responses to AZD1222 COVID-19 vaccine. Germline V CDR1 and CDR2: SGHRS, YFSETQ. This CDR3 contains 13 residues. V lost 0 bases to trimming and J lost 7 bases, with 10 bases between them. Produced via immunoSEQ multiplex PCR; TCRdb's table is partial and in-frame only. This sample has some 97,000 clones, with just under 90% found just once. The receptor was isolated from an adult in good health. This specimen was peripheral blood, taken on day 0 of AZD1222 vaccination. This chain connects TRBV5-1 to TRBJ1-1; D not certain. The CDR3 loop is CASSLGQDDEAFF. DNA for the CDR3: TGCGCCAGCAGCTTGGGGCAGGATGATGAAGCTTTCTTT.